Shown below are 3 T cell receptor beta chains from a single sample sequenced in a study of T cells in Graves' hyperthyroidism and ophthalmopathy. TCR beta CDR3 region amplification was performed from RNA transcripts. The study used the HTBI primer set for a first-round RT-PCR of the TCR CDR3. TCRdb re-called the multiplex PCR reads with MiXCR, one entry per CDR3 protein. The table has about 200,000 distinct CDR3 sequences, about a sixth seen once; the top ten hold more than 50%. The sample was blood. The source is a woman between 45 and 60 years old with Graves' hyperthyroidism.

Many counts were recorded for this clonotype. This sequence joins TRBV6-1 and TRBJ2-1; D may be TRBD1 or TRBD2 (5 bases each). The CDR3 is 16 amino acids. Trimming took 8 bases from V and 7 from J, leaving 24 bases between them. Germline values: CDR1 MNHNS, CDR2 SASEGT. The CDR3, as DNA: TGTGCCAGCGAACCTCAAAGGGGAAACTCGGGGAATGAGCAGTTCTTC. Its protein is CASEPQRGNSGNEQFF.

The rearrangement links TRBV15 to TRBJ1-1, with D unclear. Trimming stripped 4 bases from V and 7 bases from J, with 13 bases between. This CDR3 has 13 amino acids. CDR1 and CDR2 (germline): LNHNV, YYDKDF (reference sequence). The CDR3 here is CATSKGLTLEAFF. CDR3 DNA: TGTGCCACCAGCAAGGGTCTGACCCTTGAAGCTTTCTTT.

This clonotype was counted ten times or more. This sequence joins TRBV2 and TRBJ1-1, with 7 nucleotides matching TRBD1. V lost 7 bases to trimming and J lost 4 bases; unmatched junction nucleotides: 3. Germline CDR1 is SNHLY and CDR2 is FYNNEI. The CDR3 length is 12 residues. CDR3 sequence: CASTKGATEAFF. CDR3 bases: TGTGCCAGCACGAAGGGGGCCACTGAAGCTTTCTTT.